This T cell receptor beta chain was identified during a study of blood T cells in healthy people across ages. It was with a sample-barcoded 5' primer and a J-beta primer mix that a second PCR of roughly 6 to 11 cycles was run. Each cDNA molecule received a tag from a template-switch adaptor that had 12 random nucleotides. TCRdb itself ran the 5' RACE reads through MiXCR, one entry per CDR3 protein. The repertoire has 1 million or so distinct CDR3 sequences, 25% of them found once; the top ten carry approximately 0.75%. This clonotype was counted between two and nine times. The V gene lost 1 base and the J gene lost 3 bases, with 12 bases spanning the gap. The CDR3 is made up of 14 amino acids. Germline CDR1 is SQVTM and CDR2 is ANQGSEA. This sample also belongs to another study, concerning T cells of mothers and their children.

The specimen was blood. The receptor's source is a girl aged 2 to 9 in good health. The chain combines TRBV29-1 with TRBJ2-5; D perhaps matches TRBD1 (6 bases). The CDR3 sequence: CSVEASWTEETQYF. The CDR3 nucleotides are TGCAGCGTTGAAGCTAGCTGGACAGAAGAGACCCAGTACTTC.